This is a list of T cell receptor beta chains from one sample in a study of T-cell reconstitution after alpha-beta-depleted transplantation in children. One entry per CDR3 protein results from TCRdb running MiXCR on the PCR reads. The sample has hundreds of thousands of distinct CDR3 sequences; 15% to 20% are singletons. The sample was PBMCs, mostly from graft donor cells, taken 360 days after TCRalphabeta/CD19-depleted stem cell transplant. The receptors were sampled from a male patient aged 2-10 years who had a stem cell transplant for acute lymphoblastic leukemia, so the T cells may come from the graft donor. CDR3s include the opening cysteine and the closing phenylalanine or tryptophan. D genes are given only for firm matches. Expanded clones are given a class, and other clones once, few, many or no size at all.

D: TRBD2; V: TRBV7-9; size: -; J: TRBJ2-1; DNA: TGTGCCAGCGGCCTGACACTAGCGGCCAATGAGCAGTTCTTC; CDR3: CASGLTLAANEQFF
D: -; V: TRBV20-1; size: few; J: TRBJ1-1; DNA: TGCAGTGCTTCGCAACAGGCGAACACTGAAGCTTTCTTT; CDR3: CSASQQANTEAFF
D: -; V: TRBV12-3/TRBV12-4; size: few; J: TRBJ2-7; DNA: TGTGCCAGCAGTCCAGGCCCCTACTACGAGCAGTACTTC; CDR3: CASSPGPYYEQYF
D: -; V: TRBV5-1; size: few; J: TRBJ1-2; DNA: TGCGCCAGCAGCTTGGATGGGGGGGGAGATGGCTACACCTTC; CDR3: CASSLDGGGDGYTF
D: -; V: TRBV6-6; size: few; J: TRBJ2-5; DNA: TGTGCCAGCTCTGCGGCGGGGAGAAAGACCCAGTACTTC; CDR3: CASSAAGRKTQYF
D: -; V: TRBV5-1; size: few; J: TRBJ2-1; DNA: TGCGCCAGCAGCTTCACATTGTGGGCGGGAACCTCCTACAATGAGCAGTTCTTC; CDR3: CASSFTLWAGTSYNEQFF
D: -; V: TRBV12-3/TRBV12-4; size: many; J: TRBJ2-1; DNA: TGTGCCAGCAGTCGACAGGTAGATGAGCAGTTCTTC; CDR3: CASSRQVDEQFF
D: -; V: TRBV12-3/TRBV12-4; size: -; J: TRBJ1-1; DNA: TGTGCCAGCAGTATGCTTTACAGTCGCCGAGGGGTCACTGAAGCTTTCTTT; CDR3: CASSMLYSRRGVTEAFF
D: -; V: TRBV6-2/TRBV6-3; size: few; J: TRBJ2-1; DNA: TGTGCCAGCAGTTACTCCGACCTGGGCTCGGATGAGCAGTTCTTC; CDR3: CASSYSDLGSDEQFF
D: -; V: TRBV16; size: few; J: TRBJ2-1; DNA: TGTGCCAGCAGCCAAATGGGGGACGGGGAGCAGTTCTTC; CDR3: CASSQMGDGEQFF
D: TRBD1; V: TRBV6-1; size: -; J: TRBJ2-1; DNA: TGTGCCAGCAGTGAAAGGACAGGAAACAATGAGCAGTTCTTC; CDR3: CASSERTGNNEQFF
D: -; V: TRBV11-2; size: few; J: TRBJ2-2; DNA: TGTGCCAGCAGCTTAGAAAGGACCGGGGAGCTGTTTTTT; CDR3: CASSLERTGELFF
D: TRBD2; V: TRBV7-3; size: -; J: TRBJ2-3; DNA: TGTGCCAGCAGCCTACTTAGCGGGAGGGCCGGTGATACGCAGTATTTT; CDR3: CASSLLSGRAGDTQYF
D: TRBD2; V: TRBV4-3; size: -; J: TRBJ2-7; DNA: TGCGCCAGCAGGTTCGGGCTAGCGGGGATTTACGAGCAGTACTTC; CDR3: CASRFGLAGIYEQYF
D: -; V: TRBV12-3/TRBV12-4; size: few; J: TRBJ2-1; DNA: TGTGCCAGCAGTAAAGTAGCGGCCAGCGGCTACAATGAGCAGTTCTTC; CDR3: CASSKVAASGYNEQFF
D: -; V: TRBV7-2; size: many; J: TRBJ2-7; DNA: TGTGCCAGCAGCTTAGTGGGAGTTACCTACGAGCAGTACTTC; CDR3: CASSLVGVTYEQYF
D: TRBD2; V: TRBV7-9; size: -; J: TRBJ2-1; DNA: TGTGCCAGCAGACCTGGACTAGCGGGAGGGCTTTACAATGAGCAGTTCTTC; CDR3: CASRPGLAGGLYNEQFF
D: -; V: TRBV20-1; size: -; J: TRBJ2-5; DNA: TGCAGTGCTAGTAACGGTCCTTACCAAGAGACCCAGTACTTC; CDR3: CSASNGPYQETQYF
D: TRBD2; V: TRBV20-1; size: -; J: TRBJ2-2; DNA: TGCAGTGCCCTGGGACTAGCGGTCAACACCGGGGAGCTGTTTTTT; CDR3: CSALGLAVNTGELFF
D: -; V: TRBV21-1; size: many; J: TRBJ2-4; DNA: TGTGCCAGCAGGACGTGGGTATTAGCCAAAAACATTCAGTACTTC; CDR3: CASRTWVLAKNIQYF
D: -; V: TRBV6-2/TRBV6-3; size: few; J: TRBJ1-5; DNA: TGTGCCAGCAGTTACGGGCAGGGCCCAAACTGGAGCAATCAGCCCCAGCATTTT; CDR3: CASSYGQGPNWSNQPQHF
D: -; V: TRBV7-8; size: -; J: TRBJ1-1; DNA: TGTGCCAGCAGCAGACGAACAGCACTCCTGGACACTGAAGCTTTCTTT; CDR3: CASSRRTALLDTEAFF
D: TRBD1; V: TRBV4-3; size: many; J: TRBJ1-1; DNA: TGCGCCAGCAGCCACCGGACAGGGGGCCGAACTGAAGCTTTCTTT; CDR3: CASSHRTGGRTEAFF
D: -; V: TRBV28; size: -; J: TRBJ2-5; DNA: TGTGCCAGCAGTTTATACGTTGTTCGGGAGACCCAGTACTTC; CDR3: CASSLYVVRETQYF
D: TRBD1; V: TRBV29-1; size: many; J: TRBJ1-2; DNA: TGCAGCGCCGAAGACAGGGACTATGGCTACACCTTC; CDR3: CSAEDRDYGYTF
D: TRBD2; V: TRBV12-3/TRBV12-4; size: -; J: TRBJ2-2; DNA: TGTGCCAGCAGTTTGTGGACTAGCCTCACCGGGGAGCTGTTTTTT; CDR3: CASSLWTSLTGELFF
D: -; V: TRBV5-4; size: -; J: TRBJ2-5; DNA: TGTGCCAGCAGCTTGGTACGGGAGAGCGAGACCCAGTACTTC; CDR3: CASSLVRESETQYF
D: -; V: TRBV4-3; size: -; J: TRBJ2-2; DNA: TGCGCCAGCAGCCAAGACCCGGGAGTGAACACCGGGGAGCTGTTTTTT; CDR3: CASSQDPGVNTGELFF
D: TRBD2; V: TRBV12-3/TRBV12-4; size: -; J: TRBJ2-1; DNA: TGTGCCAGCAGTTCGGGGACTAGCGGGAGATGGAATGAGCAGTTCTTC; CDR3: CASSSGTSGRWNEQFF
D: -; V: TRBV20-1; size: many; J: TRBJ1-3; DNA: TGCAGTGCTAGTCCCACAGGTGCCAAAGCTGGAAACACCATATATTTT; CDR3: CSASPTGAKAGNTIYF
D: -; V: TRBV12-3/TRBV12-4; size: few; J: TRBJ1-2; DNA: TGTGCCAGCAGTGTGAGGGCTGGAATCTATGGCTACACCTTC; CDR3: CASSVRAGIYGYTF
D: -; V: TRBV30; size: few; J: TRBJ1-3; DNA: TGTGCCTGGACCCCGGACACCGCTGGAAACACCATATATTTT; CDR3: CAWTPDTAGNTIYF
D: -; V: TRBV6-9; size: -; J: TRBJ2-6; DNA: TGTGCCAGCAGTTATAGGGCCCCCAAGGATAGTATTGTCGCTGGGGCCAACGTCCTGACTTTC; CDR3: CASSYRAPKDSIVAGANVLTF
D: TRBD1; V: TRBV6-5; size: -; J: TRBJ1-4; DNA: TGTGCCAGCAGTTACCCGACGGGGACAGCGAATGAAAAACTGTTTTTT; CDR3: CASSYPTGTANEKLFF
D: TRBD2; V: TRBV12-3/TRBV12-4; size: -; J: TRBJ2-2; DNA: TGTGCCAGCAGTTTGGGACTAGCGGCCGGGGAGCTGTTTTTT; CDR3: CASSLGLAAGELFF
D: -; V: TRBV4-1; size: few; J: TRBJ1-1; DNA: TGCGCCAGCAGCCAAGAAGGAGTAAACACTGAAGCTTTCTTT; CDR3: CASSQEGVNTEAFF
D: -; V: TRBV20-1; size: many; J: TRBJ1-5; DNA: TGCAGTGCCACTGCGGGCAATCAGCCCCAGCATTTT; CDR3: CSATAGNQPQHF
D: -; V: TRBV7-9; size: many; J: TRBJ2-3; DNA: TGTGCCAGCAGCTTTTCTTGGGGGGCCGATACGCAGTATTTT; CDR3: CASSFSWGADTQYF
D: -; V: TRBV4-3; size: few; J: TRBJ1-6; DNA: TGCGCCAGCAGCCAAGTGGGGTTAGTGGCAGGGGCAAACCCCCTCCACTTT; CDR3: CASSQVGLVAGANPLHF
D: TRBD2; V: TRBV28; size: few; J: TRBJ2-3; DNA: TGTGCCAGCAGCCTTGGACTAGCGGGAGGGGTCCCAGATACGCAGTATTTT; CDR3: CASSLGLAGGVPDTQYF